The sequence of this TCR beta chain was determined in a study of cytomegalovirus exposure and HLA in healthy donors. The overall study: As an earlier analysis found, about 179 million T cells yielded fewer than 130 million unique TCR beta sequences. Among the 398 genotyped donors, 81% were placed in the Caucasian-associated ancestry cluster. Points from the study as a whole: A later analysis showed HLA-associated TCR beta chains outstripping equally common others in clonal expansion.

V gave up 0 bases and J gave up 1 base; unmatched junction bases: 2. From germline, CDR1 is LNHNV and CDR2 YYDKDF (reference sequence). This CDR3 is built from 16 residues. Remarks on this clone: Its matching antigen is unknown.

Use of 60 Vbeta and 13 Jbeta primers characterized the PCR. TCRdb's table, derived via immunoSEQ multiplex PCR, lists solely in-frame clones and lacks some. The repertoire has 130,000 or so clones, 77% of them found once; the top ten carry around 5.8%. The clonotype originates from a man younger than 35 in good health and CMV-seropositive. Sequences were obtained from PBMCs. This chain uses TRBV15 with TRBJ2-7, with 11 positions matching TRBD2. CDR3 nucleotides: TGTGCCACCAGCAGAGATCTAGCGGGGGGTTCCTACGAGCAGTACTTC. It codes for CATSRDLAGGSYEQYF.